The 31 T cell receptor beta chains below were found in one sample sequenced in a study of blood T cell repertoires in COVID-19. Sequencing used immunoSEQ multiplex PCR; TCRdb keeps in-frame clones, though not all of them. Of 83,000 or so clones listed, around nine tenths are singletons. The specimen sequenced was peripheral blood. These receptors were taken from a man older than 75 with active or convalescent COVID-19.

The chain recombines TRBV5-1 with TRBJ2-3, with D uncertain. The V end lost 1 base, the J end lost 0 bases, and 3 bases lay between the germline ends. CDR3 length equals 13 residues. Germline CDR1 SGHRS, CDR2 YFSETQ. CDR3 in amino acids: CASSLSSTDTQYF. The CDR3 DNA is TGCGCCAGCAGCTTGAGCAGCACAGATACGCAGTATTTT.

The rearrangement links TRBV20-1 to TRBJ2-1, with 8 bases aligning to TRBD2. V gave up 5 bases and J gave up 9 bases; unmatched junction bases: 3. Germline CDR1 reads DFQATT; CDR2 reads SNEGSKA (reference sequence). The CDR3 is 11 amino acids. The CDR3 coding sequence is TGCAGTGCTGGGACTAGTGGTGAGCAGTTCTTC. Its protein is CSAGTSGEQFF.

Concerning this clone itself: This sample includes further DNA sequences coding for the same CDR3. The chain combines TRBV5-1 with TRBJ2-2, with D possibly being TRBD2 (5 bases). The ends were cut back, 0 bases at V and 6 bases at J, with 6 bases in the middle. The CDR3 has 13 amino acids. Germline CDR1 SGHRS, CDR2 YFSETQ. The CDR3 coding sequence is TGCGCCAGCAGCTTGGAGGGAGCCGGGGAGCTGTTTTTT. Its translation is CASSLEGAGELFF.

V and J are TRBV6-1 and TRBJ2-1; a weak D match, TRBD2 (5 bases). This CDR3 has 13 amino acids. Germline V gene lookup returns CDR1 MNHNS and CDR2 SASEGT. V gave up 3 bases and J gave up 8 bases, with 11 bases separating them. CDR3 in DNA: TGTGCCAGCAGTGATCGGGGTTCGTATGAGCAGTTCTTC. It codes for CASSDRGSYEQFF.

The rearrangement links TRBV19 to TRBJ1-1, with 8 bases that match TRBD1. CDR1 is LNHDA and CDR2 is SQIVND in the germline V gene (reference sequence). With V trimmed by 7 bases and J by 4 bases, 8 bases remained unmatched. This CDR3 is built from 14 residues. CDR3 in amino acids: CASMDQGAGTEAFF. The CDR3 nucleotides are TGTGCCAGTATGGATCAGGGGGCTGGCACTGAAGCTTTCTTT.

This clone was seen once. This rearrangement joins TRBV4-1 to TRBJ2-5, with 7 bases fitting TRBD1. The V and J ends lost 6 bases and 7 bases, in that order; junction bases with no gene match: 11. CDR1 is MGHRA and CDR2 is YSYEKL in the germline V gene. This CDR3 comprises 14 residues. This CDR3 is CASSRYTGDGTQYF. The CDR3 DNA is TGCGCCAGCAGTCGGTACACAGGGGACGGGACCCAGTACTTC.

The chain recombines TRBV6-5 with TRBJ1-5, with 7 bases matching TRBD1. Looked up from germline, CDR1 is MNHEY and CDR2 is SVGAGI. V dropped 10 bases and J dropped 7; count of bases not matched to a gene: 10. The CDR3 is 13 residues long. CDR3 amino acids: CATLRQGDQPQHF. The CDR3 nucleotides are TGTGCCACCTTACGACAGGGAGACCAGCCCCAGCATTTT.

The chain combines TRBV28 with TRBJ1-5; D gene unclear. CDR3 length: 17 amino acids. Germline CDR1 MDHEN, CDR2 SYDVKM. V gave up 6 bases and J gave up 2 bases, with 20 bases separating them. In DNA, the CDR3 is TGTGCCAGCAGCGCAACTGAAATATCCGGGGGCAATCAGCCCCAGCATTTT. Encoded protein: CASSATEISGGNQPQHF.

V is TRBV18 and J is TRBJ1-1; 7 nucleotides align to TRBD1. The junction had 6 bases not matched to a gene; V was cut back by 1 base and J by 4 bases. The germline CDR1 and CDR2 sequences are KGHSH and LQKENI. CDR3 length: 15 residues. The CDR3 sequence: CASSPRQGGGTEAFF. CDR3 nucleotide sequence: TGTGCCAGCTCACCACGACAGGGTGGGGGCACTGAAGCTTTCTTT.

The V and J genes are TRBV13 and TRBJ1-2, with D perhaps TRBD1 (6 bases). The germline V gene has CDR1 PRHDT and CDR2 FYEKMQ (reference sequence). Trimming removed 1 base at V and 7 bases at J, with 10 bases between. The CDR3 is 13 residues long. CDR3 nucleotide sequence: TGTGCCAGCAGCTTAGTGGCAGGGGTTGGCTACACCTTC. Its translation: CASSLVAGVGYTF. The full variable domain, with the rest looked up from reference TRBV13 and TRBJ1-2, is AAGVIQSPRHLIKEKRETATLKCYPIPRHDTVYWYQQGPGQDPQFLISFYEKMQSDKGSIPDRFSAQQFSDYHSELNMSSLELGDSALYFCASSLVAGVGYTFGSGTRLTVV.

The chain employs TRBV5-1 and TRBJ2-2; 8 nucleotides line up with TRBD1. With 4 bases clipped from V and 4 bases from J, the junction kept 6 bases outside the gene matches. This CDR3 is built from 15 residues. Germline lookup yields CDR1 SGHRS and CDR2 YFSETQ. This chain's CDR3 is CASSPDRASTGELFF. CDR3 coding DNA: TGCGCCAGCAGCCCGGACAGGGCTAGCACCGGGGAGCTGTTTTTT.

The J gene is TRBJ2-5, the V gene TRBV5-1; 7 bases agree with TRBD1. V was pared by 2 bases and J by 2 bases, with 9 bases of the junction left unmatched. CDR1 and CDR2 from the germline V gene are SGHRS and YFSETQ. The length of the CDR3 is 16 residues. The CDR3 region is CASSLNPGQIQETQYF. CDR3 nucleotides: TGCGCCAGCAGCTTAAACCCGGGACAGATTCAAGAGACCCAGTACTTC.

The chain employs TRBV28 and TRBJ1-4; D call uncertain. The CDR3 contains 15 residues. Trimming took off 2 bases at V and 8 bases at J, with 15 bases between the two ends. Per germline, CDR1 MDHEN and CDR2 SYDVKM. CDR3 coding DNA: TGTGCCAGCAGTTTAGGCGGGAAGGTATACGAAAAACTGTTTTTT. It is translated as CASSLGGKVYEKLFF.

This sequence joins TRBV2 and TRBJ1-5; D may be TRBD1 (6 bases). This CDR3 has 15 amino acids. Germline lookup yields CDR1 SNHLY and CDR2 FYNNEI. V was pared by 6 bases and J by 0 bases, with 12 bases between. Written as DNA, the CDR3 is TGTGCCAGCAGAGGGACACCGTATAGCAATCAGCCCCAGCATTTT. Translation: CASRGTPYSNQPQHF.

This clone was detected once. This rearrangement joins TRBV24-1 to TRBJ2-1, with unresolved D. The germline gives CDR1 KGHDR, CDR2 SFDVKD. The length of the CDR3 is 12 residues. V lost 3 bases and J lost 4, with 3 bases in between. CDR3 amino acids: CATSDLYNEQFF. In nucleotides, the CDR3 is TGTGCCACCAGTGATCTATACAATGAGCAGTTCTTC.

This clone was recorded a few times. V is TRBV10-3 and J is TRBJ1-5; tentatively, D is TRBD1 (6 bases). The CDR3 consists of 14 residues. Germline V CDR1 and CDR2: ENHRY, SYGVKD. Trimming removed 6 bases from V and 6 bases from J, with 15 bases in between. The CDR3 spells CAISQGTAAQPQHF. CDR3 coding DNA: TGTGCCATCAGCCAGGGGACCGCGGCTCAGCCCCAGCATTTT.

This chain uses TRBV19 with TRBJ2-6; D perhaps matches TRBD1 (5 bases). The V end lost 1 base, the J end lost 4 bases, and 8 bases lay between the germline ends. The germline gives CDR1 LNHDA, CDR2 SQIVND (reference sequence). This CDR3 has 15 amino acids. Written as DNA, the CDR3 is TGTGCCAGTAGTATAGCAGGGATCGGGGCCAACGTCCTGACTTTC. Its translation: CASSIAGIGANVLTF.

The chain uses TRBV2 and TRBJ2-7, with TRBD2 identical over 12 bases. Germline V gene sequence: CDR1 SNHLY, CDR2 FYNNEI. Losses at the gene ends were 6 bases for V and 3 bases for J; bases not matched to a gene: 6. This CDR3 has 15 amino acids. CDR3 nucleotides: TGTGCCAGCAGGGATGGACTAGCGGGACTCTACGAGCAGTACGTC. Its protein product is CASRDGLAGLYEQYV.

The rearrangement joins TRBV28 to TRBJ2-1, with 8 nucleotides matching TRBD2. Germline lookup yields CDR1 MDHEN and CDR2 SYDVKM. This CDR3 region has 16 residues. V shed 2 bases and J 6 bases; nucleotides not matched to a gene: 9. The CDR3 coding sequence is TGTGCCAGCAGTTTACCCCTCGGGGGGGCACGCAATGAGCAGTTCTTC. The encoded protein is CASSLPLGGARNEQFF.

This chain links TRBV5-1 with TRBJ1-2, with 9 bases identical to TRBD1. This CDR3 spans 16 amino acids. With 3 bases clipped from V and 8 bases from J, the junction kept 14 bases outside the gene matches. CDR1 and CDR2 (germline): SGHRS, YFSETQ. The CDR3 is CASSSAGTGLYQGYTF. The CDR3 DNA reads TGCGCCAGCAGCTCAGCGGGGACAGGGTTGTATCAGGGCTACACCTTC.

V and J are TRBV11-3 and TRBJ2-1, with 7 bases that match TRBD1. Unmatched junction bases numbered 1, after V lost 0 bases and J lost 5 bases. Per germline, CDR1 SGHNT and CDR2 YENEEA. CDR3 length equals 14 residues. In DNA, the CDR3 is TGTGCCAGCAGCTTAGAGACAGGGCACAATGAGCAGTTCTTC. Its translation: CASSLETGHNEQFF.

The chain uses TRBV3-1 (or the pseudogene TRBV3-2) and TRBJ2-4; 9 bases are a match to TRBD2. This CDR3 has 17 amino acids. The ends lost 4 bases at V and 0 bases at J; junction bases unmatched: 7. Per the germline V gene, CDR1 is LGHDT and CDR2 is YNNKEL (reference sequence). The CDR3 DNA reads as TGTGCCAGCAGCCTTCGGACTAGCGTGCTAGCCAAAAACATTCAGTACTTC. Encoded protein: CASSLRTSVLAKNIQYF.

The genes are TRBV28 and TRBJ1-4; D may be TRBD1 (5 bases). V was trimmed by 6 bases and J by 4 bases, leaving 27 bases between them. This CDR3 has 19 amino acids. CDR1 MDHEN and CDR2 SYDVKM come from the germline V gene. The CDR3: CASSPVISLGGGYNEKLFF. The CDR3 nucleotides read TGTGCCAGCAGCCCCGTTATCTCCCTGGGCGGGGGTTATAATGAAAAACTGTTTTTT.

The table lists this clone with a count of one. V gene TRBV4-1 combines with J gene TRBJ2-1, with D perhaps matching TRBD2 (7 bases). Trimming took 4 bases from V and 4 from J, leaving 17 bases between them. The length of the CDR3 is 16 residues. Germline CDR1 and CDR2: MGHRA and YSYEKL. The CDR3: CASSPLPRGGYNEQFF. The CDR3 bases are TGCGCCAGCAGCCCCCTCCCGAGGGGGGGATACAATGAGCAGTTCTTC.

The chain has TRBV21-1 and TRBJ2-7; TRBD1 reflects the table's D call only, with no check against the DNA. TRBV21-1 is termed a pseudogene. The CDR3 contains 15 residues. CDR3 in amino acids: CASSKNRTGGIEQYV. For the CDR3, the DNA is TGTGCCAGCAGCAAAAATCGGACAGGGGGCATCGAGCAGTACGTC.

The CDR3, as DNA: TGCAGCGTGATAGCACCTTCTAATGAAAAACTGTTTTTT. Protein: CSVIAPSNEKLFF. The chain links TRBV29-1 to TRBJ1-4; D not resolved. This CDR3 is built from 13 residues. Trimming left V 6 bases short and J 3 bases short, with 11 bases between. CDR1 is SQVTM, CDR2 ANQGSEA, per germline.

The chain combines TRBV5-4 with TRBJ2-1; 12 bases map to TRBD2. Germline V CDR1 and CDR2: SGHNT, YYREEE (reference sequence). The V segment lost 0 bases and the J segment 9 bases; nucleotides outside the gene matches: 7. The CDR3 covers 16 residues. In DNA, the CDR3 is TGTGCCAGCAGCTTGGAACTAGCGGGGGGTTTAGTTGAGCAGTTCTTC. Translating gives CASSLELAGGLVEQFF.

V and J are TRBV19 and TRBJ1-2, with 10 bases lining up with TRBD1. V trimming: 5 bases; J trimming: 0 bases; junction bases outside the gene matches: 3. The CDR3 has 15 amino acids. CDR1 and CDR2 from the germline V gene are LNHDA and SQIVND (reference sequence). CDR3 bases: TGTGCCAGTAGTGGGGGACAGGGGCCTAACTATGGCTACACCTTC. It specifies CASSGGQGPNYGYTF.

This clone was detected once. This chain connects TRBV27 to TRBJ1-2, with D possibly being TRBD1 (6 bases). The CDR3 covers 15 residues. Germline loops: CDR1 MNHEY, CDR2 SMNVEV (reference sequence). Between the trimmed V and J ends, which lost 5 bases and 5 bases, there was a span of 18 bases. Written as DNA, the CDR3 is TGTGCCAGCAGTACGCGCCGCAGGGGTGGGTATGGCTACACCTTC. It translates to CASSTRRRGGYGYTF.

The CDR3 DNA follows: TGTGCCAGTCACGCGGCAGGGCCCAATGAGCAGTTCTTC. It translates to CASHAAGPNEQFF. The genes are TRBV19 and TRBJ2-1; a possible D gene is TRBD1 (5 bases). CDR1 is LNHDA, CDR2 SQIVND, per germline (reference sequence). CDR3 length: 13 residues. Deletions cut 8 bases from V and 6 bases from J, with 14 bases between.

The V call is TRBV24-1, the J call TRBJ2-3; 13 bases map to TRBD2. This CDR3 has 15 amino acids. Germline values: CDR1 KGHDR, CDR2 SFDVKD. V trimming: 4 bases; J trimming: 5 bases; junction bases outside the gene matches: 2. CDR3 in amino acids: CATSELAGGQDTQYF. CDR3 sequence (DNA): TGTGCCACCAGTGAACTAGCGGGGGGGCAAGATACGCAGTATTTT.